The 16 T cell receptor beta chains below all came from one sample that was sequenced in a study of low-dose radiotherapy and immunotherapy resistance in tumors. TRAV- and TRBV-specific primers, spanning alpha and beta chains, primed first-strand cDNA. An approximately 19-cycle PCR with a constant-region primer and V-primer adapter amplified TCRs. Each CDR3 protein gets one entry after TCRdb re-called the reads with MiXCR. The table shows around 80,000 distinct CDR3 sequences, with about 17% occurring only once. The time point here: after trial treatment. Treatment indicated: LDRT plus nivolumab, ipilimumab, low-dose cyclophosphamide and aspirin (RACIN trial). The sample in question was PBMCs, obtained after low-dose radiotherapy plus immunotherapy. These receptors were collected from a male donor with prostate cancer.

This clonotype was seen at least ten times. The rearrangement uses TRBV7-2 and TRBJ1-6; D perhaps matches TRBD1 (6 bases). The CDR3 extends over 17 amino acids. Deletions cut 5 bases from V and 3 bases from J, with 17 bases between. CDR1 and CDR2 (germline): SGHTA, FQGNSA. CDR3 region: CASSDTGHLGYNSPLHF. In DNA, the CDR3 is TGTGCCAGCAGCGACACGGGACACCTAGGCTATAATTCACCCCTCCACTTT.

The V and J genes are TRBV20-1 and TRBJ2-5, with 10 bases identical to TRBD1. The CDR3 length is 14 residues. The V segment lost 6 bases and the J segment 2 bases; nucleotides outside the gene matches: 6. CDR1 is DFQATT and CDR2 is SNEGSKA in the germline V gene (reference sequence). The CDR3 DNA reads TGCAGTGCCAGACAGGGGGCGGGTCAAGAGACCCAGTACTTC. This translates into CSARQGAGQETQYF.

Comment on this clonotype: This may be a read error, as it is one base from a much larger clone. V usage is TRBV7-9 and J usage is TRBJ2-7; D is perhaps TRBD2 (7 bases). The CDR3 length is 16 residues. Germline V gives CDR1 SEHNR, CDR2 FQNEAQ (reference sequence). V lost 8 bases to trimming and J lost 7 bases, with 27 bases between them. The CDR3 loop reads CASAFGGAAGRDEQYF. DNA for the CDR3: TGTGCCAGCGCGTTTGGGGGGGCGGCGGGAAGGGATGAGCAGTACTTC.

This clonotype has ten or more counts. The junction and the germline gene differ at one end; a read error may be behind it. This sequence joins TRBV11-2 and TRBJ2-7; weak D call: TRBD2 (6 bases). The CDR3 extends over 13 amino acids. Germline-derived CDR1 and CDR2 are SGHAT and FQNNGV. The CDR3 region is CASNLAEAYEQYF. The CDR3 coding sequence is TGTGCCAGCAACTTAGCGGAGGCCTACGAGCAGTACTTC.

This clonotype has a count of ten or more. The chain has TRBV18 and TRBJ2-7; 9 nucleotides line up with TRBD2. V lost 3 bases and J lost 0; bases outside the gene matches: 3. The CDR3 runs to 15 residues. Germline-derived CDR1 and CDR2 are KGHSH and LQKENI. CDR3 coding DNA: TGTGCCAGCTCACCGACTAGCGGAGCCTCCTACGAGCAGTACTTC. Translating gives CASSPTSGASYEQYF.

In this sample, this clonotype turned up many times. The chain is built from TRBV20-1 and TRBJ2-2; 11 bases match TRBD1. This CDR3 comprises 16 residues. The V segment lost 2 bases and the J segment 3 bases; nucleotides outside the gene matches: 5. The germline V gene has CDR1 DFQATT and CDR2 SNEGSKA (reference sequence). CDR3 sequence (DNA): TGCAGTGCTAGATCGGGGGGACAGGGGGACACCGGGGAGCTGTTTTTT. It encodes CSARSGGQGDTGELFF.

This clonotype appeared many times. The rearrangement uses TRBV6-2 or TRBV6-3 and TRBJ2-3; D may be TRBD2 (6 bases). This CDR3 comprises 13 residues. V lost 6 bases, J lost 3 bases, and 10 bases lay in between. The germline CDR1 and CDR2 sequences are MNHEY and SVGEGT. The CDR3 DNA reads TGTGCCAGCAGCCGAGGGACTACAGATACGCAGTATTTT. Amino acid sequence: CASSRGTTDTQYF.

The chain uses TRBV7-2 and TRBJ2-7; 10 nucleotides match TRBD1. V lost 6 bases and J lost 3; bases outside the gene matches: 8. This CDR3 contains 15 residues. The germline V gene encodes CDR1 SGHTA and CDR2 FQGNSA. CDR3 sequence: CASSETGQGFYEQYF. The DNA of the CDR3 is TGTGCCAGCAGTGAAACGGGACAGGGGTTCTACGAGCAGTACTTC.

This chain links TRBV19 with TRBJ1-4, with D hard to call. Trimming shortened V by 6 bases and J by 7 bases, and 12 bases separated the two germline ends. The CDR3 loop spans 13 amino acids. CDR1 and CDR2 (germline): LNHDA, SQIVND (reference sequence). This chain's CDR3 is CASRGLQAEKLFF. CDR3 sequence (DNA): TGTGCCAGTAGAGGCCTCCAGGCTGAAAAACTGTTTTTT.

Many counts were recorded for this clonotype. V and J are TRBV4-3 and TRBJ2-7, with 10 bases lining up with TRBD1. The CDR3 length is 17 residues. Trimming removed 0 bases from V and 2 bases from J; junction bases left unmatched: 7. From germline, CDR1 is LGHNA and CDR2 YSLEER. DNA for the CDR3: TGCGCCAGCAGCCAAGAAGACCCGGGACAGGGGACCTACGAGCAGTACTTC. It encodes CASSQEDPGQGTYEQYF.

This clonotype came up many times. The CDR3 DNA reads TGTGCCAGCAGTTTAAACGGAGGCAATCAGCCCCAGCATTTT. Translating gives CASSLNGGNQPQHF. The rearrangement links TRBV12-3 or TRBV12-4 to TRBJ1-5; D gene uncertain. The CDR3 loop spans 14 amino acids. V lost 2 bases and J 2 bases, leaving 7 bases between the germline ends.

This clonotype has ten or more counts. The chain links TRBV11-3 to TRBJ2-3; D may be TRBD1 (6 bases). CDR3 length equals 15 residues. The germline gives CDR1 SGHNT, CDR2 YENEEA. Trimming stripped 1 base from V and 5 bases from J, with 13 bases between. CDR3: CASSLGSGAGDTQYF. In nucleotides, the CDR3 is TGTGCCAGCAGCTTAGGCTCAGGGGCGGGAGATACGCAGTATTTT.

This clonotype was recorded at least ten times. The chain couples TRBV1 to TRBJ1-1; TRBD1, the D gene given by the table, was not confirmed from the DNA. TRBV1 is tagged as a pseudogene. This CDR3 contains 17 residues. For the CDR3, the DNA is TGCACCAGCAGCCAAGAAGGGGTCAGGCGTAAAAACACTGAAGCTTTCTTT. This translates into CTSSQEGVRRKNTEAFF.

This clonotype was observed at least ten times. The V gene is TRBV28, the J gene TRBJ1-5, with TRBD1 matching over 9 bases. The CDR3 is 19 residues long. The germline gives CDR1 MDHEN, CDR2 SYDVKM. V lost 5 bases, J lost 0 bases, and 14 bases stayed unmatched. Written as DNA, the CDR3 is TGTGCCAGCAGTCCGTATCGGGGACAGGGCCTTTATAGCAATCAGCCCCAGCATTTT. Encoded protein: CASSPYRGQGLYSNQPQHF.

There are many counts of this clonotype. The rearrangement links TRBV4-2 to TRBJ2-2; D remains ambiguous. The germline CDR1 and CDR2 sequences are LGHNA and YNFKEQ. The CDR3 has 15 residues. V was cut by 1 base and J by 2 bases, with 8 bases left in between. The CDR3 DNA sequence: TGTGCCAGCAGCCAAGTGGTGGGAAACACCGGGGAGCTGTTTTTT. Protein sequence: CASSQVVGNTGELFF.

A few counts support this clonotype. J is TRBJ1-1 and V is TRBV10-3; D perhaps matches TRBD1 (6 bases). Germline V lookup: CDR1 ENHRY, CDR2 SYGVKD. The CDR3 is made up of 13 amino acids. Trimming took 6 bases from V and 3 from J, leaving 11 bases between them. The chain's CDR3 is CAISPDSYTEAFF. DNA for the CDR3: TGTGCCATCAGCCCGGACAGTTACACTGAAGCTTTCTTT.